This TCR beta chain was sequenced for a study of shared clonotypes between healthy human individuals (TCRdb year 2020). Looking at the study overall: A couple of women and three men aged 18 to 49 years were included in the cohort. Per donor, leukapheresis produced somewhere between about 0.94 and 9 billion PBMCs. To increase sequencing depth and limit assay-specific biases, TCR repertoire library preparation and sequencing were carried out by different laboratories using diverse techniques. Blood TCR repertoires of roughly five healthy adults were deeply sequenced to estimate repertoire size and the extent of clonotype sharing between individuals. For each donor, CD4 naive and CD4 memory were each run on three plates, CD8 naive on two plates, and CD8 memory on one plate.

CD8 naive samples were obtained by positive selection for CCR7 among CD45RO-negative cells, yielding a CD45RA+CCR7+ population from which TemRA cells were excluded. Healthy HIV-negative adults with no recently reported acute infections or vaccinations were included as donors. Every donor was a Caucasian adult living in Nashville, Tennessee, USA. Blood was collected by leukapheresis, and PBMCs were isolated by Ficoll-Histopaque density gradient centrifugation and then cryopreserved in liquid nitrogen vapor phase. Analytical flow cytometry was used to check the purity and quantity of every magnetically sorted T cell population. Each sorted fraction had its genomic DNA isolated and then quantified by UV absorbance on a Nanodrop 2000c. Using the deep immunoSEQ assay, multiplex PCR amplified TCR CDR3 regions from genomic DNA. Extracted genomic DNA from each cell subset was spread evenly across all wells of several immunoSEQ 96-well plates, with each plate serving as a replicate. For sorted subsets, each replicate PCR was loaded with 200 ng genomic DNA, equivalent to about 33,000 T cell genomes. Purified libraries were measured with a Qubit 3.0 fluorometer, size-checked on a Bioanalyzer 2100, and measured again with the KAPA Library Quantification kit. Every immunoSEQ 96-well plate was sequenced on a separate single-read 150-cycle Illumina NextSeq 550 flow cell. The original methods were these. Because the immunoSEQ output included only junctional sequences and no quality scores, the filtering could not be the same as the filtering used for full-length reads. Sequences were annotated with PyIR, a Python wrapper for IgBLAST v1.9, using IMGT germline references to assign V/J genes and CDR3. Any read was removed if the V/J assignment was weak (E-value above 1e-6), the CDR3 was missing, or the read contained stop codons, out-of-frame junctions, or ambiguous translated residues. A V3J clonotype was defined by an identical inferred V gene, J gene, and CDR3 amino acid sequence. To compute the percentage overlap between repertoires, the number of shared unique clonotypes was divided by the size of the smaller repertoire. Repertoire richness was assessed with RTK rarefaction, the Chao1 estimator, and Recon v2.1 estimates of unobserved clonotypes. Generation probabilities for all TCRbeta clonotypes obtained by the gDNA method from several donors were computed using OLGA. In TCRdb, the immuneACCESS table is reduced to in-frame sequences with V and J assigned. These tables do not hold every clone; where another copy was compared, an unresolved V gene accounts for under half, and the others remain unexplained. The V and J calls and clone size are taken from that table; D and trimming were inferred from the DNA. The sample yields about 2.1 million clones; 90% to 95% were counted once. The ten top clones hold around 1.7% of the sample.

Study-wide conclusions, independent of this receptor: Pairwise subsampling led to the expectation that sequencing depth would affect the degree of clonotype sharing among donors. Higher generation probabilities were observed for clonotypes shared by all four sorted-subset donors than for non-shared clonotypes. Because the study included only a small number of donors, the genetic and exposure-history diversity represented was limited. Sharing across a few donors was observed for approximately 5% of naive CD4, over 3% of naive CD8, 2.3% of memory CD4, and around 0.4% of memory CD8 clonotypes. Rarefaction of sorted-subset datasets indicated incomplete sequencing despite the large sequencing depth. Naive subsets generally had larger estimated clonotype richness than memory subsets did. Sampling was restricted to blood, and TCR repertoires in tissue are likely to differ from TCR repertoires in blood.

Regarding this clone: Its antigen remains unidentified. No quality values exist for individual bases; no much larger clone is one base distant.

This TCR was recovered from a man between 18 and 29 years old in good health. Some clones in this sample may be carry-over from other donors' samples. Sequenced material: naive CD8+ T cells from PBMCs. The cell subset or site label, as the study defines it: CD45RA+CCR7+.

The CDR3 amino acid sequence is: CASSHSGIVNIQYF. The DNA sequence is as follows: TGTGCCAGCAGCCATTCCGGGATCGTCAACATTCAGTACTTC. The rearranged segments are TRBV7-9 and TRBJ2-4; a tentative D match to TRBD2 spans 5 bases. CDR1 and CDR2 (SEHNR, FQNEAQ) derive from the germline V gene (reference sequence). V is shortened by 5 bases, J by 7 bases, and the region joining them spans 15 bases. Measured from the cysteine to the phenylalanine, the CDR3 is 14 residues long. The only DNA kept is the CDR3, 42 bases in frame from the first base.